The clone carrying this TCR beta chain was detected only a few times. Its antigen remains unidentified. The entry originates in a study of T cells in narcolepsy. Study-wide background: Patients with NT1 or NT2 and healthy control donors were enrolled. Study observations and caveats: Healthy controls reportedly lacked the autoreactive clonotypes serially found in patients' blood. In some patient and control memory CD4+ samples, autoreactive clones were absent.

Generated by immunoSEQ multiplex PCR, the TCRdb table keeps only in-frame clones and is missing some. Of about 35,000 clones listed, roughly 86% are singletons. The germline gives CDR1 MNHEY, CDR2 SVGAGI. Trimming took 7 bases from V and 5 from J, leaving 12 bases between them. This CDR3 contains 13 residues. The receptor was derived from a human donor in good health. Sequencing was performed on memory (CD45RA-) CD4+ T cells from blood. The gene calls are TRBV6-5 and TRBJ1-5; D may be TRBD1 (5 bases). The CDR3 region has the DNA TGTGCCAGCACCGTGGACACCCATCAGCCCCAGCATTTT. Protein product: CASTVDTHQPQHF.